Shown below are 10 T cell receptor beta chains from a single sample sequenced in a study of vaccination and CD4 T cells after COVID-19 (dated by TCRdb to the early 2020s). Reading the label with the study, this specimen's treatment or condition is: roughly nine-day PBMC culture with coronavirus spike peptide pools or control peptides (ViraFEST assay). The library was generated by PCR. The data were produced on an Illumina iSeq 100. TCR sequencing of DNA from cultured CD4+ T cells used the Oncomine TCR Beta short-read assay at the Johns Hopkins FTIC core. TCRdb reprocessed the public reads (quality trimming at Q25 with fastp, clone calling with MiXCR) and kept in-frame beta chains. Each CDR3 protein appears once, grouped with its most common genes and DNA. Present in this sample are around 10,000 distinct CDR3 sequences, approximately 59% of which were seen just once. The ten top clones hold around 16% of the sample.

Antigen specificity for these receptors is unknown. This sample comprised cultured CD4+ T cells from blood, obtained after SARS-CoV-2 vaccination. The receptor source for this set is a human donor with COVID-19.

This chain joins TRBV6-5 and TRBJ1-1; 7 bases match TRBD1. This CDR3 spans 14 amino acids. The germline CDR1 and CDR2 sequences are MNHEY and SVGAGI. V shed 2 bases and J 4 bases; nucleotides not matched to a gene: 4. Here the CDR3 reads CASSYPGQSTEAFF. The CDR3 DNA reads as TGTGCCAGCAGTTACCCGGGACAGTCCACTGAAGCTTTCTTT.

This clonotype was seen a handful of times. The chain has TRBV6-1 and TRBJ1-2, with 9 bases fitting TRBD1. CDR3 size: 15 residues. V lost 4 bases, J lost 2 bases, and 5 bases stayed unmatched. Germline V gives CDR1 MNHNS, CDR2 SASEGT. CDR3: CASSGTGQGNYGYTF. CDR3 coding DNA: TGTGCCAGCAGTGGTACGGGACAGGGAAACTATGGCTACACCTTC.

The chain is built from TRBV6-5 and TRBJ1-5, with TRBD1 matching 7 bases. Germline assignment: CDR1 MNHEY and CDR2 SVGAGI. Trimming cost V 0 bases and J 4 bases; bases outside gene matches: 6. The CDR3 covers 16 residues. The CDR3 spells CASSYSQGGQNQPQHF. DNA of the CDR3: TGTGCCAGCAGTTACTCTCAGGGGGGGCAGAATCAGCCCCAGCATTTT.

Here the CDR3 reads CASNRDRGNQPQHF. The CDR3 nucleotides are TGTGCCAGTAACCGGGACCGGGGCAATCAGCCCCAGCATTTT. J is TRBJ1-5 and V is TRBV19; weak D call: TRBD1 (5 bases). Trimming took off 7 bases at V and 2 bases at J, with 12 bases between the two ends. The CDR3 has 14 amino acids. Germline CDR1 and CDR2: LNHDA and SQIVND (reference sequence).

The chain has TRBV7-2 and TRBJ1-1; unclear D gene. Germline loops: CDR1 SGHTA, CDR2 FQGNSA. The CDR3 has 14 residues. V dropped 3 bases and J dropped 4 bases, with 12 bases sitting between them. CDR3 loop: CASSFPQWGTEAFF. The CDR3, as DNA: TGTGCCAGCAGCTTTCCGCAATGGGGCACTGAAGCTTTCTTT.

V and J are TRBV11-2 and TRBJ2-1; 12 nucleotides match TRBD2. Germline assignment: CDR1 SGHAT and CDR2 FQNNGV. V shed 1 base, J shed 4 bases, and the junction held 5 bases outside the gene matches. This CDR3 spans 17 amino acids. CDR3 DNA sequence: TGTGCCAGCAGCTTAGGCCTCGGGACTAGCGGGTACAATGAGCAGTTCTTC. The encoded protein is CASSLGLGTSGYNEQFF.

The chain links TRBV6-1 to TRBJ2-7; weak D call: TRBD1 (5 bases). This CDR3 has 14 residues. The germline CDR1 and CDR2 sequences are MNHNS and SASEGT. The V gene lost 7 bases and the J gene lost 5 bases, with 18 bases spanning the gap. CDR3 nucleotide sequence: TGTGCCAGCACCGCCCGAGCAGGGTCCAACGAGCAGTACTTC. Its protein product is CASTARAGSNEQYF.

Only a few counts were recorded for this clonotype. The chain combines TRBV24-1 with TRBJ2-3; 7 bases match TRBD1. Trimming removed 5 bases from V and 1 base from J; junction bases left unmatched: 8. The germline V gene has CDR1 KGHDR and CDR2 SFDVKD. This CDR3 has 16 amino acids. In nucleotides, the CDR3 is TGTGCCACCAGTGGAGGTACCGACAGGGGCACAGATACGCAGTATTTT. Protein sequence: CATSGGTDRGTDTQYF.

This sequence joins TRBV7-2 and TRBJ1-3; the D is unclear. Germline lookup yields CDR1 SGHTA and CDR2 FQGNSA. Trimming took 5 bases from V and 4 from J, leaving 6 bases between them. There are 12 residues in the CDR3. The CDR3 is CASSATGNTIYF. In nucleotides, the CDR3 is TGTGCCAGCAGCGCCACAGGAAACACCATATATTTT.

The V and J genes are TRBV29-1 and TRBJ2-5; TRBD1 matches 8 bases. CDR1 is SQVTM, CDR2 ANQGSEA, per germline. With 4 bases clipped from V and 1 base from J, the junction kept 2 bases outside the gene matches. The CDR3 is 13 residues long. CDR3 in DNA: TGCAGCGTTGGGGGGACAGGCCAAGAGACCCAGTACTTC. Translating it yields CSVGGTGQETQYF.